This T cell receptor (beta chain) was identified during a study of human T cells and chemical hapten exposure. TCRdb ran MiXCR on the RACE reads and lists one entry per CDR3 protein. Seen here are a few hundred thousand distinct CDR3 sequences, around 7.7% observed once, and the top ten hold roughly 1.2%. V lost 4 bases to trimming and J lost 2 bases, with 15 bases between them. In germline, CDR1 is MGHRA, CDR2 YSYEKL. The CDR3 has 15 residues. Time point reported: pre-sensitization, week 0. Treatment: therapeutic diphenylcyclopropenone sensitization with weekly scalp DPC. Sequencing was performed on whole blood, taken in connection with sensitization to the hapten diphenylcyclopropenone (DPC). The genes are TRBV4-1 and TRBJ2-7, with a tentative D call TRBD2 (9 bases). This receptor was taken from a man younger than 35 with alopecia areata. Some clones in this sample may be carry-over from other donors' samples. The CDR3 region is CASSPSGTGTYEQYV. As DNA, the CDR3 is TGCGCCAGCAGCCCTAGCGGGACAGGAACCTACGAGCAGTACGTC.